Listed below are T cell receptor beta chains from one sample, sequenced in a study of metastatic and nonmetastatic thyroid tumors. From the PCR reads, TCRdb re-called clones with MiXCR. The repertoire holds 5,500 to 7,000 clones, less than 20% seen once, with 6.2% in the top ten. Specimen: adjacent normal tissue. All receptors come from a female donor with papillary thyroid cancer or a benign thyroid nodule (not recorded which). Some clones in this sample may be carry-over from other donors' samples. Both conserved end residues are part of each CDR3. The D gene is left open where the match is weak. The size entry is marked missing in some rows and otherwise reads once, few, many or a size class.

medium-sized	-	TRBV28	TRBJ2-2	TGTGCCAGCAGTTTATACAAGACAGCTTCGAACACCGGGGAGCTGTTTTTT	CASSLYKTASNTGELFF
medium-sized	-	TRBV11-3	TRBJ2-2	TGTGCCAGCAGCTTACAAATAAACACCGGGGAGCTGTTTTTT	CASSLQINTGELFF
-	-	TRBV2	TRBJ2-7	TGTGCCAGTCTGGGACGGGCCTTCTACGAGCAGTACTTC	CASLGRAFYEQYF
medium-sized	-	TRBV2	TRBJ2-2	TGTGCCAGCAGTTCGGGCTACACCGGGGAGCTGTTTTTT	CASSSGYTGELFF
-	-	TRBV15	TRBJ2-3	TGTGCCACCAGCCTGGGGGGAGTGGCCACTGATACGCAGTATTTT	CATSLGGVATDTQYF
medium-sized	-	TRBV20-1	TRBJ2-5	TGCAGTGCTAGACGCCGGCGACCTCCGAGGGAGGAGACCCAGTACTTC	CSARRRRPPREETQYF
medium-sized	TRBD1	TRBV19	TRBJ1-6	TGTGCCAGTAGTATCCTAACGGGACAGGGGGTGAATAATTCACCCCTCCACTTT	CASSILTGQGVNNSPLHF
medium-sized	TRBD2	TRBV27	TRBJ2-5	TGTGCCAGCAGACTAGCGGGAGGTGACGTCCAAGAGACCCAGTACTTC	CASRLAGGDVQETQYF
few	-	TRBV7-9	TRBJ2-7	TGTGCCAGCAGCGCGGACGGAGCTGAGCAGTACTTC	CASSADGAEQYF
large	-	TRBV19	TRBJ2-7	TGTGCCAGTAGTATAGGGGGACACCGCCAGTACTTC	CASSIGGHRQYF
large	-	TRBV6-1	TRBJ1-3	TGTGCCAGCAGTGGGGGAAACACCATATATTTT	CASSGGNTIYF
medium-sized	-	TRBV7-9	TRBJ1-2	TGTGCCAGCAGCTCAACCATCGACAGGCCCAACTATGGCTACACCTTC	CASSSTIDRPNYGYTF
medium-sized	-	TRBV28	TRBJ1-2	TGTGCCAGCAGTTTATCGGGGGGAGGCTACACCTTC	CASSLSGGGYTF
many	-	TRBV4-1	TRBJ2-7	TGCGCCAGCAGCCAAGTTTTTCGGGAGAAAGGCCACGAGCAGTACTTC	CASSQVFREKGHEQYF
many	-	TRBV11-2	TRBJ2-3	TGTGCCAGCAGCTTAGTTCGGGCTGCACCAGATACGCAGTATTTT	CASSLVRAAPDTQYF
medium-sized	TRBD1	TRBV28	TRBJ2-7	TGTGCCAGCAGTTGGGGACAGGGAGGGTCCTACGAGCAGTACTTC	CASSWGQGGSYEQYF
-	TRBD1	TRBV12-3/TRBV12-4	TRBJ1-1	TGTGCCAGCAGTTTGGGGGACAGGGAAACTGAAGCTTTCTTT	CASSLGDRETEAFF
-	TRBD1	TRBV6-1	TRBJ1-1	TGTGCCGGCATCCACCCAGGGGGGTGGAACACTGAAGCTTTCTTT	CAGIHPGGWNTEAFF
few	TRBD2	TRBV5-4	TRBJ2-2	TGTGCCAGCAGCTTAGTCGGGGGGATCGTCACCGGGGAGCTGTTTTTT	CASSLVGGIVTGELFF
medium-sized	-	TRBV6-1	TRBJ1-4	TGTGCCAGCAGTGAAGCGGGGGCACCAGAGGGGGAAAAACTGTTTTTT	CASSEAGAPEGEKLFF
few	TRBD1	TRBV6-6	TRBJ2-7	TGTGCCAGCAGTTACGGGACAGGGGACCCATACGAGCAGTACTTC	CASSYGTGDPYEQYF
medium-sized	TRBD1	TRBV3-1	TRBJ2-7	TGTGCCAGCACAACTGGAGCGGGACAGGGGTTCTACGAGCAGTACTTC	CASTTGAGQGFYEQYF
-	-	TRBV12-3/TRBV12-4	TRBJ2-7	TGTGCCAGCAGTACTAGTCCCTTAGCGTGGTACTCCTACGAGCAGTACTTC	CASSTSPLAWYSYEQYF
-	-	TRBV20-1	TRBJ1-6	TGCAGTGCTAGAGATGACGGGAGAGGCTATTCACCCCTCCACTTT	CSARDDGRGYSPLHF
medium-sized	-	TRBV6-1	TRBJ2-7	TGTGCCAGCAGCCCAAATCAATACGAGCAGTACTTC	CASSPNQYEQYF
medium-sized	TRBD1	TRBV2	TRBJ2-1	TGTGCCAGTGGGACAGGGCAAGATGAGCAGTTCTTC	CASGTGQDEQFF
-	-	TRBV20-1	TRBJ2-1	TGCAGTGCCTACAGGGTCGGGGAGCAGTTCTTC	CSAYRVGEQFF
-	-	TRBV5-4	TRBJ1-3	TGTCCCAGCAGCTTGGGCGGGGACTCTGGAAACACCATATATTTT	CPSSLGGDSGNTIYF
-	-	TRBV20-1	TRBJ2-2	TGCAGTGCCCAGGTGTGGGCGGGGACAAACACCGGGGAGCTGTTTTTT	CSAQVWAGTNTGELFF
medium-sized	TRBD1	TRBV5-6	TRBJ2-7	TGTGCCAGCAGCGTCGGGACAGGGAGCTACGAGCAGTACTTC	CASSVGTGSYEQYF
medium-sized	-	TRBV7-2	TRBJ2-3	TGTGCCAGCAGCTTAGCCCAGAACACAGATACGCAGTATTTT	CASSLAQNTDTQYF
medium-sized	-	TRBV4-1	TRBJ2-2	TGCGCCAGCAGCTTAAACACCGGGGAGCTGTTTTTT	CASSLNTGELFF
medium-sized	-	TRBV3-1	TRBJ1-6	TGTGCCAGCAGCCAAGATAGGGGTTCACCCCTCCACTTT	CASSQDRGSPLHF
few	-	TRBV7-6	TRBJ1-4	TGTGCCAGCATCTTAGAAGTCCGCGGGACATGGTATGAAAAACTGTTTTTT	CASILEVRGTWYEKLFF
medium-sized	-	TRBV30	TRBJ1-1	TGTGCCTGGAGTCTGGACAGCGGAGGTGAAGCTTTCTTT	CAWSLDSGGEAFF
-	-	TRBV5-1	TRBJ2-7	TGCGCCAGCAGCTTGACCTCAGTGGCAGAATACGAGCAGTACTTC	CASSLTSVAEYEQYF
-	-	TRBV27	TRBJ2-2	TGTGCCAGCAGTTTATTGGCGGCGAACACCGGGGAGCTGTTTTTT	CASSLLAANTGELFF
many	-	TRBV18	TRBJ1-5	TGTGCCAGCTCACCAGCAGGAGAAAGCAATCAGCCCCAGCATTTT	CASSPAGESNQPQHF
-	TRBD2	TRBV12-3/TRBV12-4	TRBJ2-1	TGTGCCAGCGGGACTAGGCGATCCGGCGGTTTCTTC	CASGTRRSGGFF
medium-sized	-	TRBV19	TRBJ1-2	TGTGCCAGTAGTCGCGTAAGGGCTCGCCGGGAGGGCTACACCTTC	CASSRVRARREGYTF
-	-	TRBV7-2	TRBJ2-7	TGTGCCAGCAGCCCCGGAGTTCTCTACGAGCAGCACTTC	CASSPGVLYEQHF
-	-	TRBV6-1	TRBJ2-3	TGTGCCAGCAGCTGGGCACAAGATACGCAGTATTTT	CASSWAQDTQYF
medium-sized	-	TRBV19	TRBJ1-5	TGTGCCATAGGGATAAGGGGACAGCCCCAGCATTTT	CAIGIRGQPQHF
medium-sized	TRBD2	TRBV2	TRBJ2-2	TGTGCCAGCACCCTTTTAGGACTAGGGCCCGGGGAGCTGTTTTTT	CASTLLGLGPGELFF
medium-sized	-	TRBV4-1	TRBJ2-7	TGCGCCAGCAGCCAAGTTTTTCGGGAGAAAGACCACGAGCAGTACTTC	CASSQVFREKDHEQYF
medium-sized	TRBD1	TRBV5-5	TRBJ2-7	TGTGCCAGCAGCTTGGTTCCAGGGGGCAACTACGAGCAGTACTTC	CASSLVPGGNYEQYF
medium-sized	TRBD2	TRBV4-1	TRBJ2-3	TGCGCCAGCAGCCCCAATCCAAAGCGGGGGGTCACAGATACGCAGTATTTT	CASSPNPKRGVTDTQYF
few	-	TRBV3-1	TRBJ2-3	TGTGCCAGCAGTCAAGATCTTTCGTCCCAGACAGATACGCAGTACTTT	CASSQDLSSQTDTQYF
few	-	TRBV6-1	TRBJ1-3	TGTGCCAGCAGTGAAGTTGGTGGGATGCGTGGAAACACCATACATTTT	CASSEVGGMRGNTIHF
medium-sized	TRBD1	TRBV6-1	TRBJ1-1	TGTGCCAGCAGGGCGGCAGGGGGCGCGCGAACTGAAGCTTTCTTT	CASRAAGGARTEAFF
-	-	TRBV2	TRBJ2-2	TGTGCCAGCAGTTACCTCGGACTGACGAACGCCGGGGAGCTGTTTTTT	CASSYLGLTNAGELFF
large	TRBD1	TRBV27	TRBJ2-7	TGTGCCAGCAGTCCCAAACGGGACAGCTTAATGGACTACGAGCAGTACTTC	CASSPKRDSLMDYEQYF
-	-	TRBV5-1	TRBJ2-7	TGCGCCAGCAGCTCGACCCCAGAGGCCGACTACGAGCAGTACTTC	CASSSTPEADYEQYF
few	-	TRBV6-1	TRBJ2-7	TGTGCCAGCTTCGCCGGGGGTCCTACCTACGAGCAGTACTTC	CASFAGGPTYEQYF
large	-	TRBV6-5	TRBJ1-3	TGTGCCAGCAGTTACATGGGGGGAGGAAACACCATATATTTT	CASSYMGGGNTIYF
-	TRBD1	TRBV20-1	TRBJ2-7	TGCAGTGCTAGGCCGACAGGGGGCAACGAGCAGTACTTC	CSARPTGGNEQYF